This passage covers 21 T cell receptor beta chains from one sample sequenced in a study of blood T cell repertoires in COVID-19 (dated by TCRdb to 2020 to 2021). The method behind the library was the immunoSEQ multiplex PCR assay. This is the immuneACCESS table as TCRdb keeps it, with only in-frame sequences that have V and J called. A part of the clones is gone; compared with another copy, unresolved V genes explain less than half, and the rest is unexplained. For this sample there are some 170,000 clones; 87% appear just once. 1.6% of the sample rests with the top ten. Source material: peripheral blood. The receptors here all came from a woman aged 45-65 years with acute or convalescent COVID-19.

The chain recombines TRBV5-5 with TRBJ2-3; D is uncertain. Germline V gene lookup returns CDR1 SGHKS and CDR2 YYEKEE (reference sequence). The CDR3 runs to 12 residues. The germline V and J ends were trimmed by 4 bases and 1 base, with 4 bases remaining between them. CDR3 nucleotide sequence: TGTGCCAGCAGCCCAGGCACAGATACGCAGTATTTT. This codes for CASSPGTDTQYF.

In this sample, this clone turned up a few times. The chain uses TRBV3-1 (or the pseudogene TRBV3-2) and TRBJ1-6; 7 bases map to TRBD1. Germline assignment: CDR1 LGHDT and CDR2 YNNKEL (reference sequence). The CDR3 is 16 residues long. With 0 bases clipped from V and 4 bases from J, the junction kept 3 bases outside the gene matches. Written as DNA, the CDR3 is TGTGCCAGCAGCCAAGATATGGGACAGTATAATTCACCCCTCCACTTT. This sequence encodes CASSQDMGQYNSPLHF.

The J gene is TRBJ1-6, the V gene TRBV13, with D perhaps matching TRBD1 (6 bases). CDR1 is PRHDT and CDR2 is FYEKMQ in the germline V gene (reference sequence). V dropped 0 bases and J dropped 10 bases, with 13 bases sitting between them. There are 15 residues in the CDR3. DNA for the CDR3: TGTGCCAGCAGCTTAGGGGGGGGCGGGAGATCACCCCTCCACTTT. Its protein product is CASSLGGGGRSPLHF.

This CDR3 is CASSSRTGSRETQYF. CDR3 DNA sequence: TGTGCCAGCAGCTCCCGAACAGGGTCTCGGGAGACCCAGTACTTC. This chain uses TRBV11-3 with TRBJ2-5, with a possible D match to TRBD1 (6 bases). CDR1 and CDR2 (germline): SGHNT, YENEEA. The CDR3 runs to 15 residues. The V gene lost 4 bases and the J gene lost 5 bases, with 17 bases spanning the gap.

This chain joins TRBV3-1 (or the pseudogene TRBV3-2) and TRBJ2-5; 10 nucleotides match TRBD1. With 5 bases clipped from V and 6 bases from J, the junction kept 6 bases outside the gene matches. The V gene's germline CDR1 is LGHDT and CDR2 YNNKEL (reference sequence). The CDR3 runs 14 residues. CDR3 sequence: CASSMGQGIQTQYF. The DNA of the CDR3 is TGTGCCAGCAGCATGGGACAGGGGATACAGACCCAGTACTTC.

The rearrangement links TRBV7-9 to TRBJ2-7, with 8 positions matching TRBD1. Germline-derived CDR1 and CDR2 are SEHNR and FQNEAQ (reference sequence). The CDR3 extends over 16 amino acids. V lost 6 bases to trimming and J lost 5 bases; unmatched junction nucleotides: 15. CDR3 protein: CASRPGGESPLHEQYF. The CDR3, as DNA: TGTGCCAGCAGGCCAGGGGGCGAGTCCCCCCTTCACGAGCAGTACTTC.

This chain connects TRBV19 to TRBJ2-5, with TRBD2 matching 13 bases. The germline V gene has CDR1 LNHDA and CDR2 SQIVND (reference sequence). V lost 3 bases and J lost 5; bases outside the gene matches: 12. CDR3 length: 18 residues. The CDR3 protein is CASSIEARLAGGGETQYF. For the CDR3, the DNA is TGTGCCAGTAGTATTGAAGCTCGACTAGCGGGGGGTGGGGAGACCCAGTACTTC.

V and J are TRBV19 and TRBJ1-1, with D perhaps matching TRBD1 (5 bases). V was clipped by 5 bases and J by 1 base, with 14 bases between them. The CDR3 covers 15 residues. Germline V gives CDR1 LNHDA, CDR2 SQIVND (reference sequence). The CDR3 region is CASSLTGTENTEAFF. CDR3 sequence (DNA): TGTGCCAGTAGTCTAACCGGGACTGAGAACACTGAAGCTTTCTTT.

The chain is built from TRBV9 and TRBJ1-4; no reliable D call. This CDR3 has 14 residues. The germline CDR1 and CDR2 sequences are SGDLS and YYNGEE. V lost 0 bases to trimming and J lost 1 base, with 4 bases between them. This CDR3 reads CASSVAITNEKLFF. The CDR3 bases are TGTGCCAGCAGCGTAGCTATAACTAATGAAAAACTGTTTTTT.

This clone is a singleton in its sample. The chain couples TRBV6-2 or TRBV6-3 to TRBJ2-7; tentatively, D is TRBD2 (6 bases). Trimming took 2 bases from V and 6 from J, leaving 14 bases between them. This CDR3 is 14 amino acids long. Germline CDR1 reads MNHEY; CDR2 reads SVGEGT. The CDR3 sequence: CASSYPGDSSEQYF. The DNA of the CDR3 is TGTGCCAGCAGTTACCCCGGGGACTCTTCCGAGCAGTACTTC.

The rearrangement uses TRBV20-1 and TRBJ2-7; 7 bases line up with TRBD2. The germline V gene has CDR1 DFQATT and CDR2 SNEGSKA (reference sequence). The CDR3 extends over 14 amino acids. Trimming removed 3 bases from V and 3 bases from J; junction bases left unmatched: 8. The CDR3 protein is CSASVAGEGYEQYF. In DNA form, the CDR3 reads TGCAGTGCTAGTGTTGCGGGAGAAGGCTACGAGCAGTACTTC.

The chain combines TRBV11-2 with TRBJ2-1, with D perhaps matching TRBD2 (6 bases). Trimming cost V 4 bases and J 10 bases, with 20 bases left between them. CDR1 and CDR2 (germline): SGHAT, FQNNGV. The length of the CDR3 is 15 residues. CDR3 sequence reads: CASSSPFGGPNEQFF. The CDR3, as DNA: TGTGCCAGCAGCTCCCCATTTGGAGGGCCGAACGAGCAGTTCTTC.

The rearrangement links TRBV5-1 to TRBJ1-1, with D perhaps TRBD1 (6 bases). V shed 4 bases and J shed 0 bases, with 13 bases lying between them. The CDR3 contains 15 residues. Germline CDR1 SGHRS, CDR2 YFSETQ. The DNA of the CDR3 is TGCGCCAGCAGCGGACCCGGGACACTGAACACTGAAGCTTTCTTT. This encodes CASSGPGTLNTEAFF. Full variable domain (outside the CDR3, taken from reference TRBV5-1 and TRBJ1-1): KAGVTQTPRYLIKTRGQQVTLSCSPISGHRSVSWYQQTPGQGLQFLFEYFSETQRNKGNFPGRFSGRQFSNSRSEMNVSTLELGDSALYLCASSGPGTLNTEAFFGQGTRLTVV.

The chain is built from TRBV24-1 and TRBJ2-3; 11 nucleotides match TRBD2. From germline, CDR1 is KGHDR and CDR2 SFDVKD. Trimming at V came to 5 bases and at J to 2 bases, leaving 8 bases not matched to a gene. This CDR3 is built from 17 residues. The chain's CDR3 is CATSGQTSGAYTDTQYF. CDR3 sequence (DNA): TGTGCCACCAGTGGTCAGACTAGCGGGGCTTACACAGATACGCAGTATTTT.

The V gene is TRBV2, the J gene TRBJ2-3; 7 positions match TRBD1. Trimming took 4 bases from V and 0 from J; bases not matched to a gene: 10. The CDR3 consists of 17 residues. In germline, CDR1 is SNHLY, CDR2 FYNNEI. The CDR3 sequence is CASSGERGRRSTDTQYF. CDR3 in DNA: TGTGCCAGCAGTGGTGAGAGGGGGCGGAGAAGCACAGATACGCAGTATTTT.

V and J are TRBV7-2 and TRBJ2-7; D is perhaps TRBD2 (5 bases). Germline lookup yields CDR1 SGHTA and CDR2 FQGNSA. This CDR3 region has 14 residues. The V and J ends lost 2 bases and 0 bases respectively, with 8 bases between them. The CDR3 DNA sequence: TGTGCCAGCAGCTTATACGGGGACTCCTACGAGCAGTACTTC. Its translation is CASSLYGDSYEQYF.

The chain is built from TRBV6-5 and TRBJ1-2; no definite D call. CDR1 and CDR2 (germline): MNHEY, SVGAGI. The CDR3 runs 14 residues. Trimming left V 5 bases short and J 2 bases short, with 12 bases between. The CDR3 region is CASSLNLLNYGYTF. The CDR3 DNA follows: TGTGCCAGCAGTCTCAACCTACTCAACTATGGCTACACCTTC.

The chain carries TRBV19 and TRBJ1-6; TRBD1 aligns across 7 bases. Germline CDR1 reads LNHDA; CDR2 reads SQIVND (reference sequence). V trimming: 4 bases; J trimming: 5 bases; junction bases outside the gene matches: 2. The CDR3 loop spans 14 amino acids. CDR3 DNA sequence: TGTGCCAGTAGTACCGGGACAGATAATTCACCCCTCCACTTT. Its translation is CASSTGTDNSPLHF.

The chain recombines TRBV30 with TRBJ2-3; D is possibly TRBD1 (7 bases). Germline assignment: CDR1 GTSNPN and CDR2 SVGIG (reference sequence). Trimming left V 0 bases short and J 4 bases short, with 14 bases between. The CDR3 runs 15 residues. Written as DNA, the CDR3 is TGTGCCTGGAGTGTACCGACAGGGAGGTCAGATACGCAGTATTTT. It specifies CAWSVPTGRSDTQYF.

The V gene is TRBV5-1, the J gene TRBJ1-5, with 7 bases lining up with TRBD1. CDR3 length: 15 residues. Germline loops: CDR1 SGHRS, CDR2 YFSETQ. With V trimmed by 0 bases and J by 3 bases, 3 bases remained unmatched. The CDR3 spells CASSLGQGVNQPQHF. In nucleotides, the CDR3 is TGCGCCAGCAGCTTGGGACAGGGCGTCAATCAGCCCCAGCATTTT.

This clone was detected once. The chain joins TRBV20-1 to TRBJ2-7; D remains unclear. The V gene lost 5 bases and the J gene lost 0 bases, with 5 bases spanning the gap. CDR3 length equals 11 residues. CDR1 and CDR2 from the germline V gene are DFQATT and SNEGSKA (reference sequence). The CDR3 DNA reads TGCAGTGCTTACTTCTCCTACGAGCAGTACTTC. Its translation is CSAYFSYEQYF.